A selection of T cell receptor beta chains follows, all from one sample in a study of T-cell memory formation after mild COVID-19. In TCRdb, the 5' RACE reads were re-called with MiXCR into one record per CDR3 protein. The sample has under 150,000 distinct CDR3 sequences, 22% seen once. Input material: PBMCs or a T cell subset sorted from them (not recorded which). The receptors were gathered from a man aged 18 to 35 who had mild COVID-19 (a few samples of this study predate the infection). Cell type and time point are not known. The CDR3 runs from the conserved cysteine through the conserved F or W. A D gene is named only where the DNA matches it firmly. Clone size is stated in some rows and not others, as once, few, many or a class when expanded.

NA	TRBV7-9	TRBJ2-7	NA	CASSLAGAAYEQYF	TGTGCCAGCAGCTTAGCGGGGGCAGCCTACGAGCAGTACTTC
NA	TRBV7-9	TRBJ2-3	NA	CASSLASDNTDTQYF	TGTGCCAGCAGCTTAGCCTCGGACAACACAGATACGCAGTATTTT
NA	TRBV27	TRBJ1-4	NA	CASSRRQGGTNEKLFF	TGTGCCAGCAGTCGCAGACAAGGGGGGACTAATGAAAAACTGTTTTTT
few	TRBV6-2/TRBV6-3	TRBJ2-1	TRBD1	CASSWTGYNEQFF	TGTGCCAGCAGCTGGACAGGGTACAATGAGCAGTTCTTC
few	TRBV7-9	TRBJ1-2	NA	CASSLEQGSDYTF	TGTGCCAGCAGCTTAGAACAGGGCTCGGACTACACCTTC
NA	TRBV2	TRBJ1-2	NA	CASSEPGTAYGYTF	TGTGCCAGCAGTGAACCCGGGACGGCTTATGGCTACACCTTC
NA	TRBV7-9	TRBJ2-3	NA	CASSPTDTQYF	TGTGCCAGCAGCCCCACAGATACGCAGTATTTT
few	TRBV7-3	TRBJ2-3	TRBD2	CASSPGTSGVTDTQYF	TGTGCCAGCAGCCCAGGGACTAGCGGGGTTACAGATACGCAGTATTTT
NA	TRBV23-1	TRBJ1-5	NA	CASSQPGAFLDQPQHF	TGCGCCAGCAGTCAACCCGGGGCATTTCTCGATCAGCCCCAGCATTTT
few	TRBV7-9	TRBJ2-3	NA	CASSSWTEASTDTQYF	TGTGCCAGCAGCTCATGGACAGAGGCTAGCACAGATACGCAGTATTTT
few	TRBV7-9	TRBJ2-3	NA	CASSSPNRDGGPNTDTQYF	TGTGCCAGCAGCTCGCCCAACAGAGATGGGGGCCCTAACACAGATACGCAGTATTTT
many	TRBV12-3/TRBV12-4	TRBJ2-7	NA	CASSFGAPYEQYF	TGTGCCAGCAGTTTCGGTGCGCCCTACGAGCAGTACTTC
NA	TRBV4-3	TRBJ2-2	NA	CASSLQGSGELFF	TGCGCCAGCAGCCTACAGGGCTCCGGGGAGCTGTTTTTT
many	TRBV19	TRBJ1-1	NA	CASSISSGTEAFF	TGTGCCAGTAGTATTAGCTCGGGGACCGAAGCTTTCTTT
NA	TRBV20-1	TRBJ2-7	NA	CSAPVGGLGSYEQYF	TGCAGTGCCCCCGTGGGGGGTCTGGGTTCCTACGAGCAGTACTTC
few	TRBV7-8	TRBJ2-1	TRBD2	CASSLATSGGPIPYNEQFF	TGTGCCAGCAGCTTAGCGACTAGCGGGGGGCCCATCCCCTACAATGAGCAGTTCTTC
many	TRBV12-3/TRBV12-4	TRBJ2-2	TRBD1	CASSLGQGAGELFF	TGTGCCAGCAGTCTCGGACAGGGGGCCGGGGAGCTGTTTTTT
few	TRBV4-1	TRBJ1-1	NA	CASSQLGQMNTEAFF	TGCGCCAGCAGCCAGTTAGGACAGATGAACACTGAAGCTTTCTTT
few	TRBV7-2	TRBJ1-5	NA	CASSPPGQPQHF	TGTGCCAGCAGCCCGCCCGGTCAGCCCCAGCATTTT
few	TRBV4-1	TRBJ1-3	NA	CASSQDLGGRSGNTIYF	TGCGCCAGCAGCCAAGATCTAGGCGGGCGCTCTGGAAACACCATATATTTT
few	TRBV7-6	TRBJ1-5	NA	CASSLSSGGRQPQHF	TGTGCCAGCAGCTTATCGTCGGGGGGGCGCCAGCCCCAGCATTTT
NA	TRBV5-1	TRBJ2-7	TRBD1	CASQGAYSYEQYF	TGCGCCAGCCAGGGGGCTTACTCCTACGAGCAGTACTTC
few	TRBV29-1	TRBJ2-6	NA	CSVEVGGTGANVLTF	TGCAGCGTTGAAGTAGGGGGGACTGGGGCCAACGTCCTGACTTTC
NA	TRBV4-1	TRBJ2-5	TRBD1	CASSQDSGTGETQYF	TGCGCCAGCAGCCAAGATTCGGGGACAGGGGAGACCCAGTACTTC
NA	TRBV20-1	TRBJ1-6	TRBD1	CSARRGGTGDSPLHF	TGCAGTGCTCGCCGAGGGGGGACAGGGGATTCACCCCTCCACTTT
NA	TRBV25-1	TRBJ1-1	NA	CASSVWEDTEAFF	TGTGCCAGCAGTGTGTGGGAGGACACTGAAGCTTTCTTT
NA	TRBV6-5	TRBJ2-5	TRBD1	CASSYSLTGEETQYF	TGTGCCAGCAGTTACTCGCTTACAGGGGAAGAGACCCAGTACTTC
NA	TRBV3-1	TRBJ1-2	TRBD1	CASSRDRGRGGYTF	TGTGCCAGCAGCAGGGACAGGGGGCGCGGTGGCTACACCTTC
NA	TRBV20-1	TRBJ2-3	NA	CSATDPADTQYF	TGCAGTGCTACCGACCCGGCAGATACGCAGTATTTT
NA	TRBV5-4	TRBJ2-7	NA	CASSLVGTSSYEQYF	TGTGCCAGCAGCTTGGTTGGGACCAGTTCCTACGAGCAGTACTTC
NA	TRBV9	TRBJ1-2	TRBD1	CASSVVDRGGYTF	TGTGCCAGCAGCGTAGTGGACAGGGGCGGCTACACCTTC